This TCR beta chain originates from a study of shared clonotypes between healthy human individuals (dated by TCRdb to between 2020 and 2021). As for the study more broadly: Two women and a few men aged 18 to 49 years were included in the cohort. Per donor, three plates each were used for CD4 naive and CD4 memory, two for CD8 naive, and one for CD8 memory. Blood TCR repertoires of a handful of healthy adults were deeply sequenced to estimate repertoire size and the extent of clonotype sharing between individuals. To increase sequencing depth and limit assay-specific biases, different laboratories used diverse techniques to prepare libraries and sequence TCR repertoires. Between about 0.9 and 10 billion PBMCs per donor were obtained by leukapheresis.

The germline V gene supplies CDR1 KGHSH and CDR2 LQKENI. The CDR3 covers 15 residues, taking in both the cysteine and the phenylalanine. Left in the record is the CDR3 DNA by itself, 45 bases read in frame from the first base. V is pared back by 3 bases and J by 5 bases, with 14 bases lying between the germline termini. Broader findings and caveats from the paper: Incomplete sequencing was indicated by rarefaction of sorted-subset datasets, despite the large sequencing depth. Estimated clonotype richness was generally larger for naive than for memory subsets. The small number of donors limited the genetic and exposure-history diversity represented. Pairwise subsampling indicated that sequencing depth was expected to affect the degree of clonotype sharing among donors. Sharing across a handful of donors was observed for 5% to 6.5% of naive CD4, less than 4% of naive CD8, roughly 2.3% of memory CD4, and around 0.44% of memory CD8 clonotypes. Clonotypes shared by all four sorted-subset donors showed higher generation probabilities than non-shared clonotypes. Sampling was restricted to blood, and TCR repertoires in tissue are likely to differ from TCR repertoires in blood.

For this clone: Its antigen is unknown. Per-nucleotide qualities are absent, and no much larger clonotype sits a single base away.

Donors were healthy HIV-negative adults with no recently reported acute infections or vaccinations. Only Caucasian adults living in Nashville, Tennessee, USA were represented among the donors. CD4+ T cells were enriched through magnetic negative selection, after which naive cells were positively selected on CD45RA and the remaining negative fraction served as the memory subset. After blood collection by leukapheresis, PBMCs were isolated using Ficoll-Histopaque density gradient centrifugation and then cryopreserved in the vapor phase of liquid nitrogen. Analytical flow cytometry was used to check the purity and quantity of each magnetically sorted T cell population. Genomic DNA was isolated from every sorted fraction and measured by UV absorbance on a Nanodrop 2000c. Using the deep immunoSEQ assay, TCR CDR3 regions were amplified from genomic DNA by multiplex PCR. For each cell subset, the extracted genomic DNA was distributed evenly across all wells of several immunoSEQ 96-well plates, and each plate served as one replicate. For sorted subsets, approximately 190 ng genomic DNA, equal to 30,000 or so T cell genomes, was loaded into each replicate PCR. Purified libraries were quantified with a Qubit 3.0 fluorometer, sized on a Bioanalyzer 2100, and re-quantified with the KAPA Library Quantification kit. A separate single-read 150-cycle Illumina NextSeq 550 flow cell was used to sequence each immunoSEQ 96-well plate. Per the original workflow: The immunoSEQ output contained only junctional sequences without quality scores, so filtering could not match that applied to full-length reads. To assign V/J genes and CDR3, sequences were annotated using PyIR, a Python wrapper for IgBLAST v1.9, with IMGT germline references. Reads were removed for weak V/J assignments (E-value above 1e-6), missing CDR3, stop codons, out-of-frame junctions, or ambiguous translated residues. V3J clonotypes were defined as sequences sharing the same inferred V gene, J gene, and CDR3 amino acid sequence. Percentage overlap between repertoires was calculated by dividing the number of shared unique clonotypes by the size of the smaller repertoire. Repertoire richness was assessed with RTK rarefaction, the Chao1 estimator, and Recon v2.1 estimates of unobserved clonotypes. OLGA was used to compute generation probabilities for all TCRbeta clonotypes that the gDNA method yielded from several donors. TCRdb provides this immuneACCESS table in a form limited to in-frame rearrangements. Some clones are lacking; in checked studies, under half of them reflect an unresolved V gene, and why the rest are absent is not known. V and J calls and clone size are copied from that table; D and trimming were computed from the DNA. The sample table shows 700,000 or so clones, and 72% are seen once. Approximately 1.8% of the sample is in the top ten clones.

Recombination joined TRBV18 with TRBJ1-5, with TRBD1 as a weak D call on 6 bases. This sequence originates from a woman aged 25 to 39 in good health. The sequenced material came from memory CD4+ T cells sorted from blood. The meaning of the sample's cell subset or site label: CD45RA-negative fraction. The DNA sequence is given as TGTGCCAGCTCACCTCCTGGGCAGGGGCATCAGCCCCAGCATTTT. Its translation is CASSPPGQGHQPQHF.